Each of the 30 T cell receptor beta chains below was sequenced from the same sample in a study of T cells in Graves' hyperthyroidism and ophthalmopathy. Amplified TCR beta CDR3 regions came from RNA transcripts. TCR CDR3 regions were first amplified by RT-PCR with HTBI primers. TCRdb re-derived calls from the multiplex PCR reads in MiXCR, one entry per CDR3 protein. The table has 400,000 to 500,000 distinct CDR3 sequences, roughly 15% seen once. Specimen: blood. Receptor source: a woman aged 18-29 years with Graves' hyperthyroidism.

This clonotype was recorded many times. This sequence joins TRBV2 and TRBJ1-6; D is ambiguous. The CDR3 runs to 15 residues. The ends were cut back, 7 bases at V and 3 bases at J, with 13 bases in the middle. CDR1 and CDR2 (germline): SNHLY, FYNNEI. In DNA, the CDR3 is TGTGCCAGCACCCTAGGACCGTTCTATAATTCACCCCTCCACTTT. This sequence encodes CASTLGPFYNSPLHF.

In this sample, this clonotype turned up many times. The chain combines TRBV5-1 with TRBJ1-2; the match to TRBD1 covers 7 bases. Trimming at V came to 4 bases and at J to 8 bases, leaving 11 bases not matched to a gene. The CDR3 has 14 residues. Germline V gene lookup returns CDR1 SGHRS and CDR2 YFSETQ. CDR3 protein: CASSQSTGMTGYTF. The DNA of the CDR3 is TGCGCCAGCAGCCAATCGACAGGGATGACGGGCTACACCTTC.

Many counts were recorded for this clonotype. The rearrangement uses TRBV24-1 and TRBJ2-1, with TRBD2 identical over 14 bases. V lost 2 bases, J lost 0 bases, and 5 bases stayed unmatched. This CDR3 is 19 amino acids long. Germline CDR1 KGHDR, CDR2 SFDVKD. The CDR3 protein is CATSDSTSGRAVSYNEQFF. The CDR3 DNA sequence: TGTGCCACCAGTGATTCGACTAGCGGGAGGGCTGTCTCCTACAATGAGCAGTTCTTC.

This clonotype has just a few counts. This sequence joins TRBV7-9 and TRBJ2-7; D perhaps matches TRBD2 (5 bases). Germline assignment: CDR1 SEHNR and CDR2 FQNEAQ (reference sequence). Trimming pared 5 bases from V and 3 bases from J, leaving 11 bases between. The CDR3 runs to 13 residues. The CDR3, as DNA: TGTGCCAGCAGCGCACTAGATTTCTACGAGCAGTACTTC. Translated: CASSALDFYEQYF. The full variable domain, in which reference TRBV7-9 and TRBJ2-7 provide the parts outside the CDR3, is DTGVSQNPRHKITKRGQNVTFRCDPISEHNRLYWYRQTLGQGPEFLTYFQNEAQLEKSRLLSDRFSAERPKGSFSTLEIQRTEQGDSAMYLCASSALDFYEQYFGPGTRLTVT.

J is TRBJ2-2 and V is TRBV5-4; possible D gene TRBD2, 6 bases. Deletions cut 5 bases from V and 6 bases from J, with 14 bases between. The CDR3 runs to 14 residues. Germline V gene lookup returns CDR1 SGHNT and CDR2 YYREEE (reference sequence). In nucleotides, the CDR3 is TGTGCCAGCAGACAAGGAGGAGGGGCCGGGGAGCTGTTTTTT. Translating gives CASRQGGGAGELFF. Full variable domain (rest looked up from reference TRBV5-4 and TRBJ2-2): ETGVTQSPTHLIKTRGQQVTLRCSSQSGHNTVSWYQQALGQGPQFIFQYYREEENGRGNFPPRFSGLQFPNYSSELNVNALELDDSALYLCASRQGGGAGELFFGEGSRLTVL.

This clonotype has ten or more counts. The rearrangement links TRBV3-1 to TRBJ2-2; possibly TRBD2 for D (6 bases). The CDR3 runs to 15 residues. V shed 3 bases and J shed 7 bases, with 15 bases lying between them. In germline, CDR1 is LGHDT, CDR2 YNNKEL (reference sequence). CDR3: CASSQAGLRIGELFF. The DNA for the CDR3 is TGTGCCAGCAGCCAGGCGGGACTGCGGATCGGGGAGCTGTTTTTT. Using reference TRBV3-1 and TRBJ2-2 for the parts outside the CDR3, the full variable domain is DTAVSQTPKYLVTQMGNDKSIKCEQNLGHDTMYWYKQDSKKFLKIMFSYNNKELIINETVPNRFSPKSPDKAHLNLHINSLELGDSAVYFCASSQAGLRIGELFFGEGSRLTVL.

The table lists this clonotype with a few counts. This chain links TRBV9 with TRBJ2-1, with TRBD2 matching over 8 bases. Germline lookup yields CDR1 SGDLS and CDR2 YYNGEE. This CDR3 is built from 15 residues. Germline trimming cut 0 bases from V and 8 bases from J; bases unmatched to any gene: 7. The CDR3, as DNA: TGTGCCAGCAGCGTAGGGACTAGCCCGGGCGATGAGCAGTTCTTC. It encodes CASSVGTSPGDEQFF.

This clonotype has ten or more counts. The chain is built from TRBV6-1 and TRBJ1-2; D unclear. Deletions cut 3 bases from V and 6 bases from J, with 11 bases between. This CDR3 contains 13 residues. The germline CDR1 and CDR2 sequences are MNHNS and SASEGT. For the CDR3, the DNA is TGTGCCAGCAGTGATTTGGACGGCGATGGCTACACCTTC. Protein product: CASSDLDGDGYTF.

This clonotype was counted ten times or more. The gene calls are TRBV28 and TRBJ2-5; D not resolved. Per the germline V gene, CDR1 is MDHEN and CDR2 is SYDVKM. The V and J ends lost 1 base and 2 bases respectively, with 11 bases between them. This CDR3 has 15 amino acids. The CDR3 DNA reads TGTGCCAGCAGTTTATTGTTTTTTGGACAAGAGACCCAGTACTTC. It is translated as CASSLLFFGQETQYF.

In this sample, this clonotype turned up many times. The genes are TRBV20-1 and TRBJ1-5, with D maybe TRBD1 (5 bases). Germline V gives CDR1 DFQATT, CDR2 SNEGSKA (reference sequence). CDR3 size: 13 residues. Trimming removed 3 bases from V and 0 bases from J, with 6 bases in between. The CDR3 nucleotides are TGCAGTGCTAGGGACAATAGCAATCAGCCCCAGCATTTT. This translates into CSARDNSNQPQHF.

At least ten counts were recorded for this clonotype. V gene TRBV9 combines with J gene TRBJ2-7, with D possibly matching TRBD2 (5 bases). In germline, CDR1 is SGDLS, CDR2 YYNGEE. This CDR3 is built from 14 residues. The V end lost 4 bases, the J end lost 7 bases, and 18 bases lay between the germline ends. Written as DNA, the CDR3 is TGTGCCAGCAGCCCATCGGGGTCCCTGGGGGAGCAGTACTTC. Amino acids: CASSPSGSLGEQYF. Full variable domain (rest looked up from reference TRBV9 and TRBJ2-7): DSGVTQTPKHLITATGQRVTLRCSPRSGDLSVYWYQQSLDQGLQFLIQYYNGEERAKGNILERFSAQQFPDLHSELNLSSLELGDSALYFCASSPSGSLGEQYFGPGTRLTVT.

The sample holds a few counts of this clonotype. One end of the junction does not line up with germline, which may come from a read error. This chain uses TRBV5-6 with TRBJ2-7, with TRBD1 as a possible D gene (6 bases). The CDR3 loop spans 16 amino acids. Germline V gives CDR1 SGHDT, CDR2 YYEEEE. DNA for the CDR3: TGTGCCAGCAGCGCCTCAACAGGGAATGCCCCCTACGAGCAGCACTTC. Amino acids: CASSASTGNAPYEQHF.

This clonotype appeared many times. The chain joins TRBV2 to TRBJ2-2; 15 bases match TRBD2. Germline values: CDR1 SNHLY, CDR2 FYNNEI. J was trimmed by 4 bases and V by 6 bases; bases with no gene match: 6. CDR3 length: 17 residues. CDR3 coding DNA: TGTGCCAGCAGGGGGACTAGCGGGAGGACTTTCACCGGGGAGCTGTTTTTT. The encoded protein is CASRGTSGRTFTGELFF. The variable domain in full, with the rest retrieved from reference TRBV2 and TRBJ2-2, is EPEVTQTPSHQVTQMGQEVILRCVPISNHLYFYWYRQILGQKVEFLVSFYNNEISEKSEIFDDQFSVERPDGSNFTLKIRSTKLEDSAMYFCASRGTSGRTFTGELFFGEGSRLTVL.

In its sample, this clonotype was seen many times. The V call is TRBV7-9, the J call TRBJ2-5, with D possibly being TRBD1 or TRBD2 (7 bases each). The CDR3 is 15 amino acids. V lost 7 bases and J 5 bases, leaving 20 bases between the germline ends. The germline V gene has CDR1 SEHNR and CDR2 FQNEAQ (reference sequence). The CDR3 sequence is CASTNREGAAETQYF. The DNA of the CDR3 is TGTGCCAGCACTAACAGGGAGGGGGCCGCGGAGACCCAGTACTTC.

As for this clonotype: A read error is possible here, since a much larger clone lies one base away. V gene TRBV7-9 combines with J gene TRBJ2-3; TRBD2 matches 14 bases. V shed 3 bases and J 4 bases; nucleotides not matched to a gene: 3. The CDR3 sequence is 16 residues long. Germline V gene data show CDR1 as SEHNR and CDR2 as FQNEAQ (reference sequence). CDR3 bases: TGTGCCAGCAGCTTCGGGACTAGCGGGAGTGCAGATACGCAGTATTTT. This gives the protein CASSFGTSGSADTQYF.

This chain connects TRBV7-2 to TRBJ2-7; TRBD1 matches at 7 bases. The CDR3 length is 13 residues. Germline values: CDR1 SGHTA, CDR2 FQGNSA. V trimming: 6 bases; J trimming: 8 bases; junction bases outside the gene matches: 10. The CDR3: CASSQRDSLKQYF. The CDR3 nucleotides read TGTGCCAGCAGTCAACGGGACAGCTTGAAGCAGTACTTC.

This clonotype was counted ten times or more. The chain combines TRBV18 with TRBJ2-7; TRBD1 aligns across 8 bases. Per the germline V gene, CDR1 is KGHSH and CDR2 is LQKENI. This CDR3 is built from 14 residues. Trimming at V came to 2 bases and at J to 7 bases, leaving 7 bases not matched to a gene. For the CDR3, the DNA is TGTGCCAGCTCACCATCGAAGGGACAGGTAGAGCAGTACTTC. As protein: CASSPSKGQVEQYF.

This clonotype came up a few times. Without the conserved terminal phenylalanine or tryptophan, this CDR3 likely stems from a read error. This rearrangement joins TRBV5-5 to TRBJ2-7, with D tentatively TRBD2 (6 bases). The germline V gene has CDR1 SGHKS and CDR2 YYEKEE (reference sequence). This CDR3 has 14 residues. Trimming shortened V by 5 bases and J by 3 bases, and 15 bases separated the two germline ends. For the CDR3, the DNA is TGTGCCAGCAGTCCCCTCGGGGGTTTCTACGAGCAGTACTTA. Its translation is CASSPLGGFYEQYL.

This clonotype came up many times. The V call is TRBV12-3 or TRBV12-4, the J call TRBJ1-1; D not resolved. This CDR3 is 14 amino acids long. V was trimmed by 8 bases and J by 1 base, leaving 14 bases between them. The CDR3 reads CASRHSWGNTEAFF. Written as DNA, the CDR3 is TGTGCCAGCCGCCATAGTTGGGGGAACACTGAAGCTTTCTTT.

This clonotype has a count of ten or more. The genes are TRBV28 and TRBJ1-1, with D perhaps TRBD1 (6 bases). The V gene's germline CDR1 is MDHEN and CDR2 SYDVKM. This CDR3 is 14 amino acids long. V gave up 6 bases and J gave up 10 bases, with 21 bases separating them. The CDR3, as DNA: TGTGCCAGCAGCCGAAGCAGCAGGAGGGGGGGAGCTTTCTTT. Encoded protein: CASSRSSRRGGAFF.

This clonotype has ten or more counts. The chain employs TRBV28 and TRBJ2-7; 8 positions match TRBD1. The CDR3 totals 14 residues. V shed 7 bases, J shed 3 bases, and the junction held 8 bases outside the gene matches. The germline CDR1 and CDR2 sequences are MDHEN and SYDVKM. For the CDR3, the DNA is TGTGCCAGCATATCTGGACAGGGATACTACGAGCAGTACTTC. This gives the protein CASISGQGYYEQYF.

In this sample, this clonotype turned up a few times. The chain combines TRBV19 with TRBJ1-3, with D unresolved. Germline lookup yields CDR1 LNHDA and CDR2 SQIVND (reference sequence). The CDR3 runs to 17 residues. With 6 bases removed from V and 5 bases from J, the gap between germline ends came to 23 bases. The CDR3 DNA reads TGTGCCAGTAGCCGTACGGCGTCCTCGCCCGGAAGAAACACCATATATTTT. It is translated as CASSRTASSPGRNTIYF. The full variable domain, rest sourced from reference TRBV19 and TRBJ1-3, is DGGITQSPKYLFRKEGQNVTLSCEQNLNHDAMYWYRQDPGQGLRLIYYSQIVNDFQKGDIAEGYSVSREKKESFPLTVTSAQKNPTAFYLCASSRTASSPGRNTIYFGEGSWLTVV.

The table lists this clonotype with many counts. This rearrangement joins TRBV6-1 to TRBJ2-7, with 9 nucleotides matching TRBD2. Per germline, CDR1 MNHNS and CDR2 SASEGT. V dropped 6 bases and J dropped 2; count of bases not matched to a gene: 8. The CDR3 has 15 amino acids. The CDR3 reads CASRPTSGSTYEQYF. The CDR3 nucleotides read TGTGCCAGCAGACCAACTAGCGGGTCTACCTACGAGCAGTACTTC.

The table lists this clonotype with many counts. The CDR3 sequence: CSARSPGQGQGSEKLFF. The CDR3 DNA is TGCAGTGCTAGATCACCGGGACAGGGTCAAGGTAGTGAAAAACTGTTTTTT. This chain joins TRBV20-1 and TRBJ1-4; TRBD1 agrees at 9 bases. CDR3 size: 17 residues. J was trimmed by 7 bases and V by 2 bases; bases with no gene match: 14. Per germline, CDR1 DFQATT and CDR2 SNEGSKA (reference sequence).

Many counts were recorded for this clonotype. CDR3 amino acids: CASNGELSNQPQHF. The CDR3 DNA reads TGTGCCAGCAACGGGGAGTTGAGCAATCAGCCCCAGCATTTT. The V call is TRBV6-2 or TRBV6-3, the J call TRBJ1-5; D is undetermined. The CDR3 has 14 residues. Trimming stripped 7 bases from V and 1 base from J, with 11 bases between. The germline V gene encodes CDR1 MNHEY and CDR2 SVGEGT.

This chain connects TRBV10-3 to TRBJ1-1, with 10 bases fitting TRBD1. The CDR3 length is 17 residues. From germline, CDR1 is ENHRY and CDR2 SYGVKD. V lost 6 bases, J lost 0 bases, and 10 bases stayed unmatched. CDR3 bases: TGTGCCATCAGCAAAACAGGGACAGGGGACATGAACACTGAAGCTTTCTTT. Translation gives CAISKTGTGDMNTEAFF.

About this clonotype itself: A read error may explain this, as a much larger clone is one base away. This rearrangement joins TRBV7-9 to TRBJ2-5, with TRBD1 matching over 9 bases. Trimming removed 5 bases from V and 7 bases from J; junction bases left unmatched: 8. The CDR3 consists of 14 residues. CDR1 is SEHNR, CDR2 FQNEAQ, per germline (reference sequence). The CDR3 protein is CASSGKQGAGTQYF. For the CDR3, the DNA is TGTGCCAGCAGCGGAAAACAGGGGGCGGGGACCCAGTACTTC.

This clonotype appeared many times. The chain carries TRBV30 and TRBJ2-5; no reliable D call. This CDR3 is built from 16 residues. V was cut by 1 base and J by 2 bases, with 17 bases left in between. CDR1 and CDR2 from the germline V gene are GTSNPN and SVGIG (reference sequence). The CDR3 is CAWSDEFSGSQETQYF. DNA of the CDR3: TGTGCCTGGAGTGATGAGTTCTCTGGCTCACAAGAGACCCAGTACTTC.

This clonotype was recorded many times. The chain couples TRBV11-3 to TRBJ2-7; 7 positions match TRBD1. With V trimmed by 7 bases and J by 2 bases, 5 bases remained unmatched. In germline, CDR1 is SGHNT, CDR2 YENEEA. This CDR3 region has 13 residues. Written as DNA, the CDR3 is TGTGCCAGCATCGCGGACAGGACCTACGAGCAGTACTTC. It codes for CASIADRTYEQYF.

This CDR3 reads CASSTPTGLDEQFF. The CDR3 nucleotides are TGTGCCAGCAGCACACCAACCGGGTTGGATGAGCAGTTCTTC. The chain combines TRBV9 with TRBJ2-1; D gene unclear. Germline CDR1 and CDR2: SGDLS and YYNGEE. The V end lost 4 bases, the J end lost 8 bases, and 16 bases lay between the germline ends. This CDR3 spans 14 amino acids.